This T cell receptor beta chain derives from a study of Tregs in tolerant kidney transplant recipients. The study, taken as a whole, reports: Activated donor B cell expansion appeared to reveal the most relevant donor-specific TCRbeta repertoire. Findings come from small patient numbers and require larger validation. Biological reproducibility was not directly addressed, but technical replication error appeared minimal.

Points on this clone: Its target is not known.

Unstimulated regulatory T cells (CD4+CD25+CD127-), CD4+CD25- non-regulatory cells, CD4 and CD8 cells were FACS-sorted from thawed PBMCs. The germline V and J ends were trimmed by 5 bases and 2 bases, with 19 bases remaining between them. CDR1 KGHSH and CDR2 LQKENI come from the germline V gene. The CDR3 runs 16 residues. Produced via immunoSEQ multiplex PCR; TCRdb's table is partial and in-frame only. The sample holds some 60,000 clones; about 86% are singletons and the top ten take 5.2%. The sequence came from a human donor in good health. The chain combines TRBV18 with TRBJ2-7, with D possibly TRBD1 on 6 matching bases. What was sequenced was CD4+ T cells from blood. The CDR3 loop reads CASSAQGTTSAYEQYF. The CDR3 DNA reads TGTGCCAGCTCAGCTCAAGGGACAACTTCTGCCTACGAGCAGTACTTC.